This TCR beta chain was documented in a study of shared clonotypes between healthy human individuals. The CDR3 is made up of 14 amino acids. CDR1 is SGHRS and CDR2 is YFSETQ in the germline V gene. V lost 0 bases, J lost 3 bases, and 9 bases lay in between. Sequenced by immunoSEQ multiplex PCR; TCRdb stores in-frame clones only, minus some. The table includes around 510,000 clones, around 96% detected once. The chain uses TRBV5-1 and TRBJ1-2; D is unclear. The sequence was obtained from a woman in her thirties in good health. Sequencing used naive CD4+ T cells sorted from blood. Subset denoted: CD45RA+ positively selected. CDR3 nucleotide sequence: TGCGCCAGCAGCTTGGAGGCCACTTACTATGGCTACACCTTC. This gives the protein CASSLEATYYGYTF. Full variable domain (rest looked up from reference TRBV5-1 and TRBJ1-2): KAGVTQTPRYLIKTRGQQVTLSCSPISGHRSVSWYQQTPGQGLQFLFEYFSETQRNKGNFPGRFSGRQFSNSRSEMNVSTLELGDSALYLCASSLEATYYGYTFGSGTRLTVV.